Presented here are 25 T cell receptor beta chains from one specimen sequenced in a study of T cells in Graves' hyperthyroidism and ophthalmopathy. RNA transcripts provided the source from which TCR beta CDR3 regions were amplified. RT-PCR in the first round (using the HTBI primer set) targeted the TCR CDR3. Each CDR3 protein gets one entry after TCRdb re-called the multiplex PCR reads with MiXCR. The sample yields roughly 650,000 distinct CDR3 sequences, about a sixth seen once. Sequencing used blood. These receptors all stem from a woman between 40 and 55 years old with Graves' ophthalmopathy.

The chain uses TRBV28 and TRBJ1-5, with 7 bases matching TRBD1. CDR1 and CDR2 from the germline V gene are MDHEN and SYDVKM. The CDR3 runs 17 residues. V shed 5 bases, J shed 6 bases, and the junction held 16 bases outside the gene matches. CDR3 loop: CASSPQGGAWTGQPQHF. CDR3 nucleotides: TGTGCCAGCAGTCCTCAGGGGGGGGCATGGACGGGTCAGCCCCAGCATTTT.

This clonotype has at least ten counts. The J gene is TRBJ1-5, the V gene TRBV18; D is unresolved. CDR1 is KGHSH, CDR2 LQKENI, per germline. The CDR3 totals 14 residues. V dropped 3 bases and J dropped 0 bases, with 6 bases sitting between them. CDR3 nucleotide sequence: TGTGCCAGCTCACCGGACTATAGCAATCAGCCCCAGCATTTT. This codes for CASSPDYSNQPQHF.

This clonotype has ten or more counts. This rearrangement joins TRBV2 to TRBJ2-3; the D gene could be TRBD1 or TRBD2 (5 bases each). Germline V CDR1 and CDR2: SNHLY, FYNNEI. This CDR3 region has 14 residues. The V end lost 4 bases, the J end lost 1 base, and 9 bases lay between the germline ends. The CDR3 nucleotides read TGTGCCAGCAGTGTGACAGCGGGCACAGATACGCAGTATTTT. Translation gives CASSVTAGTDTQYF.

This clonotype appeared a single time. This may come from a read error, since a much larger clone is one base off. J is TRBJ2-1 and V is TRBV29-1; D is tentatively TRBD1 or TRBD2 (5 bases each). With the DNA end fitting TRBJ2-7 better, the J assignment may be wrong. Germline loops: CDR1 SQVTM, CDR2 ANQGSEA. The CDR3 has 15 residues. The CDR3 nucleotides read TGCAGCGTTGACGGGAAGAGGGGCGGCACCAATGAGCAGTACTTC. This translates into CSVDGKRGGTNEQYF.

This clonotype was seen repeatedly, ten times or more. The rearrangement links TRBV11-2 to TRBJ1-1; possible D gene TRBD1, 6 bases. CDR1 and CDR2 from the germline V gene are SGHAT and FQNNGV. This CDR3 region has 14 residues. V was clipped by 10 bases and J by 3 bases, with 18 bases between them. CDR3 DNA: TGTGCCACCACAGCAGCCCGACAGGACACTGAAGCTTTCTTT. Translating it yields CATTAARQDTEAFF.

The chain recombines TRBV5-8 with TRBJ1-4; D not certain. The V end was cut by 1 base, the J end by 0 bases, with 10 bases between. The CDR3 is 16 residues long. In germline, CDR1 is SGHTS, CDR2 YDEGEE. CDR3 protein: CASSLSQLTTNEKLFF. The CDR3 nucleotides read TGTGCCAGCAGCTTGAGCCAGCTTACAACTAATGAAAAACTGTTTTTT.

This clonotype was seen ten or more times. The V and J genes are TRBV6-1 and TRBJ1-4; 7 bases line up with TRBD1. The CDR3 has 15 amino acids. Unmatched junction bases numbered 12, after V lost 6 bases and J lost 8 bases. The V gene's germline CDR1 is MNHNS and CDR2 SASEGT. The CDR3 loop reads CASRGIQGKGEKLFF. CDR3 nucleotide sequence: TGTGCCAGCAGGGGCATACAGGGGAAGGGGGAAAAACTGTTTTTT.

The CDR3 loop reads CASSDLPQGQGSNQPQHF. For the CDR3, the DNA is TGTGCCAGCAGTGATTTGCCCCAGGGACAGGGGAGCAATCAGCCCCAGCATTTT. The chain is built from TRBV6-1 and TRBJ1-5; 10 bases are shared with TRBD1. Germline V gives CDR1 MNHNS, CDR2 SASEGT. Trimming at V came to 3 bases and at J to 1 base, leaving 9 bases not matched to a gene. The length of the CDR3 is 18 residues.

This clonotype was seen a handful of times. V gene TRBV7-8 combines with J gene TRBJ1-6; D might be TRBD1 (5 bases). V gave up 8 bases and J gave up 6 bases, with 14 bases separating them. Germline values: CDR1 SGHVS, CDR2 FQNEAQ. CDR3 length: 14 amino acids. The CDR3 region is CASWAGLVNSPLHF. The CDR3 DNA reads as TGTGCCAGCTGGGCGGGGCTTGTTAATTCACCCCTCCACTTT.

This clonotype was counted a few times. This sequence joins TRBV13 and TRBJ2-3, with D possibly being TRBD2 (5 bases). Germline values: CDR1 PRHDT, CDR2 FYEKMQ (reference sequence). V was clipped by 5 bases and J by 0 bases, with 15 bases between them. The CDR3 covers 16 residues. The CDR3 here is CASSPSGILSTDTQYF. The DNA for the CDR3 is TGTGCCAGCAGCCCCTCGGGAATTCTTAGCACAGATACGCAGTATTTT.

This clonotype came up a few times. V is TRBV28 and J is TRBJ2-3; D unclear. CDR1 is MDHEN, CDR2 SYDVKM, per germline. The CDR3 sequence is 13 residues long. V lost 10 bases, J lost 1 base, and 12 bases lay in between. CDR3 nucleotide sequence: TGTGCCATCGGAGTTGATGGCACAGATACGCAGTATTTT. Encoded protein: CAIGVDGTDTQYF.

The rearrangement joins TRBV4-1 to TRBJ2-7; 7 positions agree with TRBD2. The CDR3 extends over 15 amino acids. V dropped 3 bases and J dropped 4; count of bases not matched to a gene: 9. Looked up from germline, CDR1 is MGHRA and CDR2 is YSYEKL. CDR3 bases: TGCGCCAGCAGCCACCCACGAGGGGAGGGATACGAGCAGTACTTC. Translation gives CASSHPRGEGYEQYF.

Note on this clonotype: This could be a read error, since a much larger clone is one nucleotide away. J is TRBJ1-4 and V is TRBV28, with a possible D match to TRBD1 (6 bases). The CDR3 spans 14 residues. From germline, CDR1 is MDHEN and CDR2 SYDVKM. Trimming shortened V by 5 bases and J by 5 bases, and 12 bases separated the two germline ends. CDR3 amino acids: CASSPGDVNEKLFF. CDR3 nucleotide sequence: TGTGCCAGCAGTCCAGGGGACGTGAATGAAAAACTGTTTTTT.

The V gene is TRBV12-3 or TRBV12-4, the J gene TRBJ2-2; D is uncertain. V shed 2 bases and J shed 6 bases, with 10 bases lying between them. This CDR3 has 14 amino acids. CDR3 sequence: CASSLSSLSGELFF. The CDR3 DNA sequence: TGTGCCAGCAGTTTATCTAGTTTGTCCGGGGAGCTGTTTTTT.

This clonotype was seen a few times. The chain joins TRBV5-6 to TRBJ2-5; the match to TRBD1 covers 12 bases. The CDR3 runs to 15 residues. V gave up 3 bases and J gave up 5 bases; unmatched junction bases: 5. Germline CDR1 SGHDT, CDR2 YYEEEE. CDR3 sequence: CASSWGTGGRETQYF. CDR3 DNA sequence: TGTGCCAGCAGCTGGGGGACAGGGGGCCGTGAGACCCAGTACTTC. Looking up the rest from reference TRBV5-6 and TRBJ2-5 gives the full variable domain: DAGVTQSPTHLIKTRGQQVTLRCSPKSGHDTVSWYQQALGQGPQFIFQYYEEEERQRGNFPDRFSGHQFPNYSSELNVNALLLGDSALYLCASSWGTGGRETQYFGPGTRLLVL.

At least ten counts were recorded for this clonotype. The chain has TRBV2 and TRBJ2-1, with TRBD1 matching 10 bases. CDR1 is SNHLY, CDR2 FYNNEI, per germline. V shed 6 bases and J 15 bases; nucleotides not matched to a gene: 8. The CDR3 is 12 residues long. This chain's CDR3 is CASSAGQGWWFF. Here the CDR3 DNA reads TGTGCCAGCAGCGCGGGACAGGGGTGGTGGTTCTTC.

A remark on this clonotype: It may be a read error: a sequence one base away is much more abundant. The V and J genes are TRBV2 and TRBJ1-5, with D perhaps matching TRBD1 (6 bases). The V gene's germline CDR1 is SNHLY and CDR2 FYNNEI. The CDR3 sequence is 14 residues long. Written as DNA, the CDR3 is TGTGCCAGCGGTGAGCAGGGGCGGGATCAGCCCCAGCATTTT. Protein: CASGEQGRDQPQHF.

This chain joins TRBV3-1 and TRBJ2-4, with D unresolved. V lost 2 bases and J lost 4, with 6 bases in between. Germline assignment: CDR1 LGHDT and CDR2 YNNKEL (reference sequence). The CDR3 consists of 13 residues. CDR3 sequence: CASSQMGKNIQYF. Written as DNA, the CDR3 is TGTGCCAGCAGCCAAATGGGGAAAAACATTCAGTACTTC. Filled out from reference TRBV3-1 and TRBJ2-4, the complete variable domain reads DTAVSQTPKYLVTQMGNDKSIKCEQNLGHDTMYWYKQDSKKFLKIMFSYNNKELIINETVPNRFSPKSPDKAHLNLHINSLELGDSAVYFCASSQMGKNIQYFGAGTRLSVL.

This clonotype was seen many times. This rearrangement joins TRBV2 to TRBJ2-3; D uncertain. This CDR3 is built from 14 residues. V lost 0 bases to trimming and J lost 5 bases, with 9 bases between them. CDR1 is SNHLY, CDR2 FYNNEI, per germline. CDR3 coding DNA: TGTGCCAGCAGTGAAGCGCTGGTGCAAGATACGCAGTATTTT. It encodes CASSEALVQDTQYF.

Turning to this clonotype: Likely a read error: the CDR3 ends without its conserved phenylalanine or tryptophan. This chain joins TRBV20-1 and TRBJ2-3, with a possible D match to TRBD1 (5 bases). The V gene's germline CDR1 is DFQATT and CDR2 SNEGSKA (reference sequence). Deletions cut 5 bases from V and 5 bases from J, with 17 bases between. The CDR3 spans 14 residues. The CDR3 DNA sequence: TGCAGTGCTGCCCCCACTGATAGGGGAGATACGCAGTATCTT. Encoded protein: CSAAPTDRGDTQYL.

The V gene is TRBV18, the J gene TRBJ2-3; D remains ambiguous. Trimming pared 6 bases from V and 5 bases from J, leaving 9 bases between. The germline V gene has CDR1 KGHSH and CDR2 LQKENI. The CDR3 runs 12 residues. The chain's CDR3 is CASSGQQDTQYF. CDR3 sequence (DNA): TGTGCCAGCTCGGGCCAACAAGATACGCAGTATTTT.

This clonotype appeared once. This chain links TRBV3-1 with TRBJ2-7; D not certain. The V gene's germline CDR1 is LGHDT and CDR2 YNNKEL (reference sequence). The length of the CDR3 is 13 residues. Trimming stripped 1 base from V and 7 bases from J, with 11 bases between. In DNA, the CDR3 is TGTGCCAGCAGCCAAGGAGACGGTGGGGAGCAGTACTTC. This sequence encodes CASSQGDGGEQYF.

This clonotype was counted at least ten times. This sequence joins TRBV6-1 and TRBJ1-2; D possibly corresponds to TRBD1 (5 bases). V lost 9 bases, J lost 6 bases, and 17 bases lay in between. CDR1 is MNHNS, CDR2 SASEGT, per germline. This CDR3 comprises 13 residues. The CDR3 loop reads CASTPGLRNGYTF. The CDR3, as DNA: TGTGCCAGTACACCGGGACTTAGAAATGGCTACACCTTC.

The chain is built from TRBV20-1 and TRBJ2-7; D gene ambiguous. The CDR3 totals 14 residues. Germline lookup yields CDR1 DFQATT and CDR2 SNEGSKA (reference sequence). The V gene lost 6 bases and the J gene lost 3 bases, with 18 bases spanning the gap. CDR3 sequence reads: CSATLGLSYYEQYF. For the CDR3, the DNA is TGCAGTGCCACACTCGGTCTATCCTACTACGAGCAGTACTTC.

The V call is TRBV2, the J call TRBJ2-7; D gene ambiguous. From germline, CDR1 is SNHLY and CDR2 FYNNEI. CDR3 length: 15 residues. V lost 4 bases and J lost 2, with 15 bases in between. CDR3 DNA sequence: TGTGCCAGCAGTGGGGGTAAGCTAGTGCCCTACGAGCAGTACTTC. Residues: CASSGGKLVPYEQYF.